This record covers a single T cell receptor (beta chain). Its antigen is unknown. One end of the junction varies from germline; a read error may be responsible. Each donor gave one peripheral blood draw, roughly 110 mL on average, collected into heparinised tubes. A BD FACSAria II and a panel including CD45RO, CCR7, CD25, CD127, CD95 and CD27 were used to sort naive, central memory, regulatory and stem cell-like memory CD4+ T cells. A purity above 95% was achieved for all sorted populations. PBMCs were separated immediately by Lymphoprep density gradient centrifugation and were stained directly, without being cultured. So that batch effects would be minimized, each experiment stained and sorted samples in pairs, pairing one healthy donor with one patient. The CDR3 holds 14 amino acids from the cysteine to the phenylalanine. Of all the DNA, just the CDR3 is kept, 42 bases in frame from base 1. Based on the germline V gene (reference sequence), the CDR1 and CDR2 sequences are SSHAT and FNYEAQ.

The High Capacity cDNA Reverse Transcription Kit was used to reverse transcribe all of the isolated RNA, meaning that expressed TCRB transcripts were what got sequenced. Naive, central memory and regulatory T cell samples underwent deep immunoSEQ sequencing, averaging roughly 3.4 million total reads per sample. Sorted cells were lysed in RLT buffer and RNA was extracted with DNase-treated RNeasy Micro or Mini kits, depending on cell number. Each cell subset was processed separately to prevent cross-contamination, with patient and healthy donor samples processed together. The immunoSEQ multiplex PCR was used to amplify TCRB sequences from cDNA, yielding 87-bp fragments that span the CDR3 region. Amplicons were sequenced on the Illumina HiSeq platform. Per the source publication's procedure: PCR bias was corrected computationally using synthetic template baselines, and reads within Hamming distance 2 were collapsed, with unmergeable singletons discarded. Reads were aligned against IMGT to assign V, D and J genes, CDR3 length and insertions or deletions at six rearrangement sites. Within each subset, clonotype counts were normalized to sorted cell number, and only after that were true diversity and Gini coefficients computed with the tcR R package. Repertoire sharing was quantified using the overlap coefficient calculated on TCRB nucleotide sequences. Here the immuneACCESS table is served through TCRdb, limited to in-frame sequences with V and J called. Missing clones are a known gap in these copies; in checked studies unresolved V genes cover under half, and the rest lacks a known reason. V, J and clone size were drawn from that table, and D and trimming were deduced from the DNA. A total of 250,000 to 300,000 clones appear in this sample, 7.5% to 9.5% of them only once. The top ten hold over 0.8% of the sample.

This sample was taken from a study of beta chain features in type 1 diabetes (dated by TCRdb to 2016 to 2018). Notes on the research overall: Patients and healthy donors did not differ in mean age, gender distribution, total cell number or subset yield. A total of over 90,000,000 sorted cells were examined across all samples, and a strong correlation was observed between cell number per subset and RNA yield. In the study, recently diagnosed type 1 diabetes patients and matched healthy donors were compared on the TCRB repertoires of their sorted circulating CD4+ T cell subsets. Regulatory and stem cell-like memory subsets were obtained from only 8 patients and about eight healthy donors, while naive and central memory subsets were obtained from all 28 donors.

Broader findings and caveats from the paper: Naive, central memory and regulatory TCRB repertoires appeared more similar among patients than among healthy donors. Fewer insertions and more nucleotide deletions at VDJ recombination sites were observed in patients with type 1 diabetes, implying thymic rearrangement abnormalities. Type 1 diabetes patients showed a moderate but significant shortening of TCRB CDR3 length in all four CD4+ subsets. Because the HLA sub-analyses included only small numbers of individuals, any influence of HLA type on TCRB rearrangement was left unresolved. Because cDNA was sequenced instead of genomic DNA, activated cells with high expression could be over-represented, although the groups did not differ in activation or CD3 levels. PCR might favor shorter templates, but patient and control samples were amplified and corrected together, so any skew would affect both groups equally.

The receptor's source is a woman in her late teens or twenties in good health. Sample: central memory CD4+ T cells from blood. The chain is made from TRBV7-7 and TRBJ2-5; matching of 5 bases hints at TRBD1 as the D gene. Here is the DNA: TGTGCTAGCAGCTTTTCTGCAGGGTCAGAGACCCAGTACTTC. Its protein is CASSFSAGSETQYF.